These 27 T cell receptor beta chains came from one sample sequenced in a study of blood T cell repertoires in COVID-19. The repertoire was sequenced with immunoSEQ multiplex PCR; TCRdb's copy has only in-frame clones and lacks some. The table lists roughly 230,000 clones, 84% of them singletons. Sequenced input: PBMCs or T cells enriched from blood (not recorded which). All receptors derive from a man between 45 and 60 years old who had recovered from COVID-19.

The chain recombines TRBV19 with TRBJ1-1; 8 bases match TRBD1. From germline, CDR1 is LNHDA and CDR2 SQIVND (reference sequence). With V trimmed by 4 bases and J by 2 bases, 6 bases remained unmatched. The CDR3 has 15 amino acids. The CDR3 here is CASSTLQGANTEAFF. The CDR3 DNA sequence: TGTGCCAGTAGTACGCTTCAGGGGGCAAACACTGAAGCTTTCTTT.

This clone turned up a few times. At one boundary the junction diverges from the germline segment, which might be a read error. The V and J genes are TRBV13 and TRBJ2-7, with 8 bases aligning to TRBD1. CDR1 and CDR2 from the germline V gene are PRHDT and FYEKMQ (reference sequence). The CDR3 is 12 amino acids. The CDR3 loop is CASSQGPQGARF. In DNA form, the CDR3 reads TGTGCCAGCAGCCAGGGCCCCCAGGGGGCGCGCTTC.

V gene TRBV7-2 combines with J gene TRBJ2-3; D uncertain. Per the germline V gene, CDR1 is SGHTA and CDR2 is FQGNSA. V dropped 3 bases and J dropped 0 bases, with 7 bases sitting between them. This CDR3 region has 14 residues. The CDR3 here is CASSLTVSTDTQYF. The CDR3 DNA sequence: TGTGCCAGCAGCTTGACTGTGAGCACAGATACGCAGTATTTT.

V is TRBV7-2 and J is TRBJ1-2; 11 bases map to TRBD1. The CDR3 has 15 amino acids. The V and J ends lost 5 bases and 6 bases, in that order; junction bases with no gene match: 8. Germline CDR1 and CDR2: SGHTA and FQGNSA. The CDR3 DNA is TGTGCCAGCAGCCGCGGGGGGGACAGGGGGAATGGCTACACCTTC. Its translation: CASSRGGDRGNGYTF.

The DNA of the CDR3 is TGTGCCAGTAGTAGGACAGATTATTACGAGCAGTACTTC. As protein: CASSRTDYYEQYF. V is TRBV19 and J is TRBJ2-7, with D possibly TRBD1 on 6 matching bases. The CDR3 loop spans 13 amino acids. The V gene's germline CDR1 is LNHDA and CDR2 SQIVND (reference sequence). V was shortened by 4 bases and J by 4 bases, with 11 bases between the two germline ends.

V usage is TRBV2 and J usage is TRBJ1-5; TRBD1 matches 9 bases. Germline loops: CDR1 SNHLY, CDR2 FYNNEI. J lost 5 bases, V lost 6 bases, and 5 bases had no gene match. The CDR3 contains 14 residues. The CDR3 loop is CASREGQGHQPQHF. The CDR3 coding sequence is TGTGCCAGCAGAGAGGGACAGGGTCATCAGCCCCAGCATTTT.

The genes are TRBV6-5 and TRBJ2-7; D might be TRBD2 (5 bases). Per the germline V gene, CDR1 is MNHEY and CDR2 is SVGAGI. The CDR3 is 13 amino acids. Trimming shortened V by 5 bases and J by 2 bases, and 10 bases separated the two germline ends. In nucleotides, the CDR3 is TGTGCCAGCAGTCGAGAGGGAACCTACGAGCAGTACTTC. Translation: CASSREGTYEQYF.

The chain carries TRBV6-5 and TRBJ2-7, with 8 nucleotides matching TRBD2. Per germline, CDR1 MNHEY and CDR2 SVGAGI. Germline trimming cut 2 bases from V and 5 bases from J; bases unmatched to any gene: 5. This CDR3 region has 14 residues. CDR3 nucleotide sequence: TGTGCCAGCAGTTACAGAGGGACTAGTCACGAGCAGTACTTC. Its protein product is CASSYRGTSHEQYF.

The CDR3 DNA reads as TGTGCCAGCAGACGACAGGAGTTCAGGGGGCCCTACAATGAGCAGTTCTTC. Translation: CASRRQEFRGPYNEQFF. This chain joins TRBV6-6 and TRBJ2-1; 8 nucleotides line up with TRBD1. CDR1 MNHNY and CDR2 SVGAGI come from the germline V gene (reference sequence). The CDR3 sequence is 17 residues long. Trimming at V came to 6 bases and at J to 2 bases, leaving 12 bases not matched to a gene.

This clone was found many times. CDR3 in DNA: TGTGCCTCCACCGGGAGCCCGGGCAATTCACCCCTCCACTTT. Its translation: CASTGSPGNSPLHF. The V and J genes are TRBV6-4 and TRBJ1-6; D is uncertain. Deletions cut 11 bases from V and 7 bases from J, with 18 bases between. The CDR3 is 14 residues long. Germline V gene data show CDR1 as MRHNA and CDR2 as SNTAGT.

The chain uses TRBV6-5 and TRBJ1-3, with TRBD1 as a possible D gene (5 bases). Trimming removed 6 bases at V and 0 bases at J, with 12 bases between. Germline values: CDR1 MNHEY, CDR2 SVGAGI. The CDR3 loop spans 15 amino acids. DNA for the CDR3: TGTGCCAGCAGGAAGGGGCGGAACTCTGGAAACACCATATATTTT. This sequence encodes CASRKGRNSGNTIYF.

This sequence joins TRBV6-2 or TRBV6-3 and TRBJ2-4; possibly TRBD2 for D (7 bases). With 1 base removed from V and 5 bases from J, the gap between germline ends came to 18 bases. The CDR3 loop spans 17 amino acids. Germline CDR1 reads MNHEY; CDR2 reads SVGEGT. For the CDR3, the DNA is TGTGCCAGCAGTTACTTAACAGCCGGCGGGGGCGAAAACATTCAGTACTTC. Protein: CASSYLTAGGGENIQYF.

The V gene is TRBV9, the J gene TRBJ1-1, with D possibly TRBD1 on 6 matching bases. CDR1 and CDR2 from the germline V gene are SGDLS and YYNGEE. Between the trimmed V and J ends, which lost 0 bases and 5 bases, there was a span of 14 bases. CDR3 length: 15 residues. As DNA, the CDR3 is TGTGCCAGCAGCGTAGAACTGGGGGCATGGACTGAAGCTTTCTTT. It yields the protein CASSVELGAWTEAFF.

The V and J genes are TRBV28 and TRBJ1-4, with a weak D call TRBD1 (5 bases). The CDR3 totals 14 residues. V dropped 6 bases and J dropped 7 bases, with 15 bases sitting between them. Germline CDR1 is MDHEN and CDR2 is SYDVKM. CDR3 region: CASSLGGVGEKLFF. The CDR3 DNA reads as TGTGCCAGCAGCCTGGGGGGGGTAGGTGAAAAACTGTTTTTT.

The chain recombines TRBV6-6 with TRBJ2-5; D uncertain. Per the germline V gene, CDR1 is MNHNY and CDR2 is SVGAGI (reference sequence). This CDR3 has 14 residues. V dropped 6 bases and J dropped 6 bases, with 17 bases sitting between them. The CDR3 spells CASRALDWLKTQYF. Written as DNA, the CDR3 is TGTGCCAGCAGAGCGTTAGACTGGTTGAAGACCCAGTACTTC.

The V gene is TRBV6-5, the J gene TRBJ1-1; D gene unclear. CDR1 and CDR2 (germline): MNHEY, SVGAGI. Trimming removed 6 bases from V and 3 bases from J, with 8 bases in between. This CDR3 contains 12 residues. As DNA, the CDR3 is TGTGCCAGCAGGATCCGGGACACTGAAGCTTTCTTT. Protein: CASRIRDTEAFF.

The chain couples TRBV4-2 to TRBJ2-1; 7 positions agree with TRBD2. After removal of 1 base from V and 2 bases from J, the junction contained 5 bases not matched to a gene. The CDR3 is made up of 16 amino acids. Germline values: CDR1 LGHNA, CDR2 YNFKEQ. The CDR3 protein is CASSQASGGAYNEQFF. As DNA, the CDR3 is TGTGCCAGCAGCCAAGCGTCTGGGGGGGCCTACAATGAGCAGTTCTTC.

CDR3 region: CASSIRGSGGPGEQYF. The CDR3 coding sequence is TGTGCCAGTAGTATCCGGGGAAGCGGGGGACCGGGCGAGCAGTACTTC. This chain uses TRBV19 with TRBJ2-7; 8 nucleotides line up with TRBD2. Germline lookup yields CDR1 LNHDA and CDR2 SQIVND (reference sequence). CDR3 length: 16 amino acids. Trimming removed 3 bases from V and 6 bases from J; junction bases left unmatched: 13.

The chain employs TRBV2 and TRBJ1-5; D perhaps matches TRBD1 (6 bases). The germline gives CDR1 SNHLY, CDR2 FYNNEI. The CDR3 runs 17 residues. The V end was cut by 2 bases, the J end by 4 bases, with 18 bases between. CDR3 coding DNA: TGTGCCAGCAGTGAAATTGGGCCGGCAGGGGTTAATCAGCCCCAGCATTTT. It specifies CASSEIGPAGVNQPQHF.

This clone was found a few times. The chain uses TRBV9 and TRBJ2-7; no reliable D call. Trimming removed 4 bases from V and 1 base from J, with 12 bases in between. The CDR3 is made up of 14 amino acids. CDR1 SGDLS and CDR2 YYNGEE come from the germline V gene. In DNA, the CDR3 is TGTGCCAGCAGCCTCGGCCGAGCGTCCTACGAGCAGTACTTC. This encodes CASSLGRASYEQYF.

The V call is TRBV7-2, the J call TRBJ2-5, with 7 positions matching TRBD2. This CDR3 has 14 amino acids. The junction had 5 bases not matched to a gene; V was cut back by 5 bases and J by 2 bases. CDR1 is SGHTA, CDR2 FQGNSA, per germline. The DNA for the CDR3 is TGTGCCAGCAGCCCCCGGCGGGGGCAAGAGACCCAGTACTTC. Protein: CASSPRRGQETQYF.

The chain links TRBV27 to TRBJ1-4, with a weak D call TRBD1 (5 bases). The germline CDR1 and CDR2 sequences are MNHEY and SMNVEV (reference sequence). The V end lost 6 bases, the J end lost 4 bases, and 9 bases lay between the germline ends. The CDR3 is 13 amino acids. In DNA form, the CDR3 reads TGTGCCAGCAGAAGGGGCAATAATGAAAAACTGTTTTTT. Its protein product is CASRRGNNEKLFF.

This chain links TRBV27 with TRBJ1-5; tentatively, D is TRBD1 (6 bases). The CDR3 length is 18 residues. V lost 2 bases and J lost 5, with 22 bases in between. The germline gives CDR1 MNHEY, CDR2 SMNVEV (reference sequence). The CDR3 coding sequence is TGTGCCAGCAGTTTAAGGGGGGGGGCAGGAAGGAGGGATCAGCCCCAGCATTTT. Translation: CASSLRGGAGRRDQPQHF.

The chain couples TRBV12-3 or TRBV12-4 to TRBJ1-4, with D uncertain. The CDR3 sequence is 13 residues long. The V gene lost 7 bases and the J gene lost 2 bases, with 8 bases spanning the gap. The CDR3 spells CASTRSTNEKLFF. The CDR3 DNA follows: TGTGCCAGCACGCGGTCTACTAATGAAAAACTGTTTTTT.

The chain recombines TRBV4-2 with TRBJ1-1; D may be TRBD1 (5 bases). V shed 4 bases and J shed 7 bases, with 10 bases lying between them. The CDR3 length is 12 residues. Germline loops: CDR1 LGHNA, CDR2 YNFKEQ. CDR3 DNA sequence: TGTGCCAGCAGCCCGGGGGGGGTTGAAGCTTTCTTT. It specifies CASSPGGVEAFF.

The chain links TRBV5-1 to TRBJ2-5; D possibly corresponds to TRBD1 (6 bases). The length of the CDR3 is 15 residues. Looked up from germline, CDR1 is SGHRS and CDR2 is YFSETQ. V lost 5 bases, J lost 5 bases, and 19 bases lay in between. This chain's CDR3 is CASRSNRVGSETQYF. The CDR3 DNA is TGCGCCAGCAGATCAAACAGGGTGGGGAGTGAGACCCAGTACTTC.

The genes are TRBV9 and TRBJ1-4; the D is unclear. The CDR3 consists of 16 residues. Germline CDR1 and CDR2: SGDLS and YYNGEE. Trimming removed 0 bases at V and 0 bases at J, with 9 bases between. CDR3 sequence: CASSVDQAATNEKLFF. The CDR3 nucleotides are TGTGCCAGCAGCGTAGATCAGGCCGCAACTAATGAAAAACTGTTTTTT.